Below are 23 T cell receptor beta chains sequenced from a single sample in a study of cytomegalovirus exposure and HLA in healthy donors. PCR involved 60 Vbeta and 13 Jbeta primers. The repertoire was sequenced with immunoSEQ multiplex PCR; TCRdb's copy has only in-frame clones and lacks some. The data show roughly 84,000 clones, more than 50% seen once. The sample consisted of PBMCs. Every receptor here comes from a woman aged 40 to 50 in good health and CMV-seropositive.

The chain joins TRBV4-1 to TRBJ2-1, with TRBD2 matching 11 bases. Unmatched junction bases numbered 4, after V lost 5 bases and J lost 4 bases. The CDR3 covers 15 residues. CDR1 and CDR2 from the germline V gene are MGHRA and YSYEKL. The CDR3: CASSSTSGSYNEQFF. CDR3 DNA sequence: TGCGCCAGCAGCTCTACTAGCGGGAGTTACAATGAGCAGTTCTTC.

About this clone itself: Within the sample, other DNA sequences also encode this same CDR3. The chain couples TRBV5-4 to TRBJ1-2; D possibly corresponds to TRBD1 (5 bases). The CDR3 has 13 amino acids. CDR1 is SGHNT and CDR2 is YYREEE in the germline V gene (reference sequence). V was trimmed by 0 bases and J by 4 bases, leaving 7 bases between them. CDR3 region: CASSLAGSYGYTF. In DNA, the CDR3 is TGTGCCAGCAGCTTGGCAGGGTCCTATGGCTACACCTTC. Supplemented by reference TRBV5-4 and TRBJ1-2, the full variable domain reads ETGVTQSPTHLIKTRGQQVTLRCSSQSGHNTVSWYQQALGQGPQFIFQYYREEENGRGNFPPRFSGLQFPNYSSELNVNALELDDSALYLCASSLAGSYGYTFGSGTRLTVV.

Notes on this clone: Other DNA sequences in the sample encode the same CDR3. The chain recombines TRBV5-1 with TRBJ2-5; D is unresolved. Germline CDR1 SGHRS, CDR2 YFSETQ. V was cut by 0 bases and J by 2 bases, with 8 bases left in between. The CDR3 has 14 residues. The CDR3 sequence: CASSLGPGQETQYF. The CDR3, as DNA: TGCGCCAGCAGCTTGGGTCCAGGTCAAGAGACCCAGTACTTC. Full variable domain (remainder filled in from reference TRBV5-1 and TRBJ2-5): KAGVTQTPRYLIKTRGQQVTLSCSPISGHRSVSWYQQTPGQGLQFLFEYFSETQRNKGNFPGRFSGRQFSNSRSEMNVSTLELGDSALYLCASSLGPGQETQYFGPGTRLLVL.

This clone was seen just once. The sample carries other DNA sequences with the same CDR3. The chain has TRBV5-6 and TRBJ2-5, with 10 bases that match TRBD1. Germline CDR1 SGHDT, CDR2 YYEEEE. Trimming removed 4 bases from V and 1 base from J; junction bases left unmatched: 4. The CDR3 length is 15 residues. The CDR3 here is CASSPDRGLQETQYF. CDR3 bases: TGTGCCAGCAGCCCAGACAGGGGGCTCCAAGAGACCCAGTACTTC.

This chain joins TRBV7-2 and TRBJ2-4; D ambiguous. With 0 bases removed from V and 1 base from J, the gap between germline ends came to 13 bases. Germline CDR1 SGHTA, CDR2 FQGNSA. This CDR3 is 17 amino acids long. The CDR3 sequence: CASSLAPNNRAKNIQYF. For the CDR3, the DNA is TGTGCCAGCAGCTTAGCCCCGAACAACCGCGCCAAAAACATTCAGTACTTC.

Only a few counts were recorded for this clone. The rearrangement links TRBV7-2 to TRBJ1-2; D ambiguous. Trimming removed 2 bases at V and 11 bases at J, with 24 bases between. This CDR3 is 16 amino acids long. Germline CDR1 SGHTA, CDR2 FQGNSA. The CDR3 loop is CASSLLFAAQAAGYTF. The DNA for the CDR3 is TGTGCCAGCAGCTTACTTTTTGCTGCACAAGCCGCGGGGTACACCTTC.

The V call is TRBV19, the J call TRBJ2-1, with a tentative D call TRBD2 (7 bases). CDR1 is LNHDA and CDR2 is SQIVND in the germline V gene (reference sequence). Trimming took 10 bases from V and 8 from J, leaving 12 bases between them. The CDR3 loop spans 11 amino acids. The CDR3 DNA reads TGTGCCACAACAGGGAGGGATGAGCAGTTCTTC. It translates to CATTGRDEQFF.

This clone was counted between two and nine times. The chain joins TRBV11-2 to TRBJ2-1; 7 positions agree with TRBD2. Germline-derived CDR1 and CDR2 are SGHAT and FQNNGV. The CDR3 is made up of 15 amino acids. V lost 5 bases to trimming and J lost 6 bases; unmatched junction nucleotides: 10. The CDR3 region has the DNA TGTGCCAGCAGCCAAGCCGGGACTACCTTCAATGAGCAGTTCTTC. Amino acids: CASSQAGTTFNEQFF.

V and J are TRBV6-5 and TRBJ1-2; D not certain. Trimming shortened V by 5 bases and J by 2 bases, and 6 bases separated the two germline ends. The CDR3 totals 12 residues. CDR1 is MNHEY, CDR2 SVGAGI, per germline. This CDR3 reads CASSDNNYGYTF. As DNA, the CDR3 is TGTGCCAGCAGTGACAACAACTATGGCTACACCTTC.

CDR3 in DNA: TGTGCCAGCAGTTACGCTAGGGAGGTTTACAATGAGCAGTTCTTC. It encodes CASSYAREVYNEQFF. The chain recombines TRBV6-5 with TRBJ2-1; possibly TRBD2 for D (6 bases). The germline V gene encodes CDR1 MNHEY and CDR2 SVGAGI. Trimming stripped 2 bases from V and 4 bases from J, with 12 bases between. The CDR3 has 15 residues.

The chain links TRBV6-5 to TRBJ1-2; perhaps TRBD1 as D (5 bases). CDR3 size: 14 residues. From germline, CDR1 is MNHEY and CDR2 SVGAGI. V was trimmed by 6 bases and J by 5 bases, leaving 16 bases between them. The CDR3 bases are TGTGCCAGCAGGCGACAGAGCACACTTTATGGCTACACCTTC. It specifies CASRRQSTLYGYTF.

This clone has only one observation. J is TRBJ2-2 and V is TRBV4-3; 7 positions match TRBD2. The CDR3 runs to 16 residues. Germline-derived CDR1 and CDR2 are LGHNA and YSLEER. V shed 3 bases and J 1 base; nucleotides not matched to a gene: 5. The chain's CDR3 is CASSQQASGNTGELFF. As DNA, the CDR3 is TGCGCCAGCAGCCAGCAAGCTAGCGGGAACACCGGGGAGCTGTTTTTT.

J is TRBJ1-2 and V is TRBV10-3; D possibly corresponds to TRBD1 (5 bases). V was trimmed by 6 bases and J by 5 bases, leaving 13 bases between them. This CDR3 spans 13 amino acids. CDR1 and CDR2 from the germline V gene are ENHRY and SYGVKD. CDR3 bases: TGTGCCATCAGATTAGGGGCCTGGTATGGCTACACCTTC. Encoded protein: CAIRLGAWYGYTF.

This chain uses TRBV5-1 with TRBJ1-1; D unclear. Trimming left V 0 bases short and J 1 base short, with 10 bases between. CDR3 length: 15 amino acids. CDR1 and CDR2 (germline): SGHRS, YFSETQ. The CDR3 bases are TGCGCCAGCAGCTTGGGTTTGACGGGGAACACTGAAGCTTTCTTT. Encoded protein: CASSLGLTGNTEAFF. Using reference TRBV5-1 and TRBJ1-1 for the parts outside the CDR3, the full variable domain is KAGVTQTPRYLIKTRGQQVTLSCSPISGHRSVSWYQQTPGQGLQFLFEYFSETQRNKGNFPGRFSGRQFSNSRSEMNVSTLELGDSALYLCASSLGLTGNTEAFFGQGTRLTVV.

The J gene is TRBJ2-3, the V gene TRBV9; 8 bases line up with TRBD2. Trimming removed 0 bases from V and 2 bases from J; junction bases left unmatched: 2. The germline V gene has CDR1 SGDLS and CDR2 YYNGEE. CDR3 size: 15 residues. DNA of the CDR3: TGTGCCAGCAGCGTAGCGGGAGGGGTCACAGATACGCAGTATTTT. This sequence encodes CASSVAGGVTDTQYF. Drawing the rest from reference TRBV9 and TRBJ2-3, the complete variable domain is DSGVTQTPKHLITATGQRVTLRCSPRSGDLSVYWYQQSLDQGLQFLIQYYNGEERAKGNILERFSAQQFPDLHSELNLSSLELGDSALYFCASSVAGGVTDTQYFGPGTRLTVL.

The genes are TRBV6-5 and TRBJ1-1, with 7 bases fitting TRBD1. CDR1 and CDR2 from the germline V gene are MNHEY and SVGAGI. The ends lost 4 bases at V and 1 base at J; junction bases unmatched: 0. CDR3 length equals 13 residues. CDR3 sequence: CASSWTGNTEAFF. CDR3 nucleotide sequence: TGTGCCAGCAGTTGGACAGGGAACACTGAAGCTTTCTTT.

The chain recombines TRBV6-1 with TRBJ1-2; D may be TRBD1 (5 bases). V lost 8 bases to trimming and J lost 0 bases, with 13 bases between them. Germline V gene lookup returns CDR1 MNHNS and CDR2 SASEGT. CDR3 size: 14 residues. The CDR3 DNA reads as TGTGCCAGCTCCAGGGCTACCTCTAACTATGGCTACACCTTC. Translating gives CASSRATSNYGYTF.

The CDR3 DNA follows: TGTGCCAGCAGCCGAGGAGGGTCCCTCTACAATGAGCAGTTCTTC. Its translation is CASSRGGSLYNEQFF. The chain couples TRBV27 to TRBJ2-1, with D possibly being TRBD2 (6 bases). CDR1 and CDR2 (germline): MNHEY, SMNVEV (reference sequence). The CDR3 consists of 15 residues. The V and J ends lost 6 bases and 3 bases respectively, with 15 bases between them.

The chain links TRBV28 to TRBJ1-2; 7 nucleotides agree with TRBD1. Unmatched junction bases numbered 9, after V lost 9 bases and J lost 8 bases. From germline, CDR1 is MDHEN and CDR2 SYDVKM. The CDR3 sequence is 12 residues long. CDR3 DNA sequence: TGTGCCAGTTGTACAGGGGCTGGGGGCTACACCTTC. This encodes CASCTGAGGYTF.

The chain combines TRBV6-5 with TRBJ2-7; 7 bases are shared with TRBD1. This CDR3 is 15 amino acids long. Germline loops: CDR1 MNHEY, CDR2 SVGAGI. Trimming took 3 bases from V and 3 from J; bases not matched to a gene: 8. CDR3 DNA: TGTGCCAGCAGTTATGAACAAAGGACAGGCTACGAGCAGTACTTC. It codes for CASSYEQRTGYEQYF.

J is TRBJ2-1 and V is TRBV6-5, with D perhaps matching TRBD2 (5 bases). The CDR3 sequence is 16 residues long. The germline V gene has CDR1 MNHEY and CDR2 SVGAGI. Deletions cut 0 bases from V and 0 bases from J, with 9 bases between. The CDR3 sequence: CASSYSGADSYNEQFF. The CDR3 DNA follows: TGTGCCAGCAGTTACTCCGGAGCGGACTCCTACAATGAGCAGTTCTTC.

This clone has more than one count but fewer than ten. This chain uses TRBV4-3 with TRBJ1-2; maybe TRBD1 (6 bases). Germline loops: CDR1 LGHNA, CDR2 YSLEER. This CDR3 has 13 amino acids. V shed 5 bases and J shed 8 bases, with 15 bases lying between them. In nucleotides, the CDR3 is TGCGCCAGCAGCGGTCAGGGGTTGAGGGGCTACACCTTC. It translates to CASSGQGLRGYTF.

The sample holds a few counts of this clone. The chain combines TRBV6-1 with TRBJ1-4; perhaps TRBD1 as D (6 bases). V was clipped by 5 bases and J by 5 bases, with 12 bases between them. Per the germline V gene, CDR1 is MNHNS and CDR2 is SASEGT. The CDR3 is made up of 14 amino acids. CDR3 nucleotide sequence: TGTGCCAGCAGTACAGGGACAATAAATGAAAAACTGTTTTTT. Translating gives CASSTGTINEKLFF.